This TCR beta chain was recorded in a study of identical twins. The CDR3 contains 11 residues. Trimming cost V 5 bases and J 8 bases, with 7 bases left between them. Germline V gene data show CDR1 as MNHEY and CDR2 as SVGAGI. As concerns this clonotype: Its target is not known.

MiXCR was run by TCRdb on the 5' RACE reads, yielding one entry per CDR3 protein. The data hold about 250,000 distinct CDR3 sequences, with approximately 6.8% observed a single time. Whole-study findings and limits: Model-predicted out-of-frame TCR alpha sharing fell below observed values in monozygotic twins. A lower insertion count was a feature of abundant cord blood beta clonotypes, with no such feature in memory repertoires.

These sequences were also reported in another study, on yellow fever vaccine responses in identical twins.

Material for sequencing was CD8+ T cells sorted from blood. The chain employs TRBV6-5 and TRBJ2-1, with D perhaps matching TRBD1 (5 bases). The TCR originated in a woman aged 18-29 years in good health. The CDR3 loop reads CASSQGHEQFF. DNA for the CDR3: TGTGCCAGCAGTCAGGGCCATGAGCAGTTCTTC.